This TCR beta chain comes out of a study of blood T cells in healthy people across ages. This CDR3 is built from 14 residues. V trimming: 3 bases; J trimming: 2 bases; junction bases outside the gene matches: 2. Germline CDR1 is SGDLS and CDR2 is YYNGEE. Primed by a sample-barcoded 5' primer and a J-beta primer mix, a second PCR proceeded for about 6 to 12 cycles. Tags on each cDNA molecule came from a template-switch adaptor with 12 random nucleotides. TCRdb used MiXCR to reprocess the 5' RACE reads, holding one entry per CDR3 protein. The sample lists around 1,000,000 distinct CDR3 sequences, under 30% occurring once. This clonotype was counted at least ten times. This sample was shared with a second study, whose subject was T cells of mothers and their children.

The sequenced material came from blood. This chain connects TRBV9 to TRBJ1-5; the match to TRBD1 covers 7 bases. The receptor comes from a girl under 10 years old in good health. CDR3 in amino acids: CASSGTGGNQPQHF. Here the CDR3 DNA reads TGTGCCAGCAGCGGCACAGGGGGCAATCAGCCCCAGCATTTT.